The rows below give T cell receptor beta chains drawn from one sample of a study of immune evolution from preneoplasia to lung adenocarcinoma. Assay used: immunoSEQ multiplex PCR; TCRdb lists only in-frame clones, some missing. The sample has 35,000 to 40,000 clones, roughly 71% seen once. Sequencing was performed on FFPE invasive lung adenocarcinoma tissue. All receptors come from a person aged 55 to 75 with lung adenocarcinoma. Both conserved end residues are part of each CDR3. The D gene is left open where the match is weak. Clone size, where shown, is once, few, many, or a class for clones that have expanded.

TRBD2	TRBV6-4	TRBJ2-2	NA	TGTGCCAGCAGTGGACTAGCGGGAGACACCGGGGAGCTGTTTTTT	CASSGLAGDTGELFF
NA	TRBV28	TRBJ2-5	NA	TGTGCCAGCAGTTCCCCTAAGGGTGGAGAGACCCAGTACTTC	CASSSPKGGETQYF
NA	TRBV27	TRBJ1-1	few	TGTGCCAGCAGTCCAGGACAGTTTACGAACACTGAAGCTTTCTTT	CASSPGQFTNTEAFF
TRBD2	TRBV7-9	TRBJ2-1	once	TGTGCCAGCAGCTCGTTAGCGGGGGCGGTGGGTAATGAGCAGTTCTTC	CASSSLAGAVGNEQFF
NA	TRBV6-1	TRBJ1-5	NA	TGTGCCAGCAGTGCTATAACACCGCTGGGCAATCAGCCCCAGCATTTT	CASSAITPLGNQPQHF
NA	TRBV6-6	TRBJ2-7	NA	TGTGCCAGCAGTTACACCTACGAGCAGTACTTC	CASSYTYEQYF
TRBD2	TRBV7-9	TRBJ2-7	NA	TGTGCCAGCAGACGCCCCGGGACTAGCAGCTCCTACGAGCAGTACTTC	CASRRPGTSSSYEQYF
TRBD1	TRBV7-9	TRBJ2-7	NA	TGTGCCAGCAGCTCCCCGGACAGGGGAATCTACGAGCAGTACTTC	CASSSPDRGIYEQYF
NA	TRBV19	TRBJ2-5	NA	TGTGCCAGTAGTCCCCGAGGGGCGGGCTACCAAGAGACCCAGTACTTC	CASSPRGAGYQETQYF
NA	TRBV14	TRBJ2-7	NA	TGTGCCAGCTCCTCCAGGCAGGGGTTGAGCTACGAGCAGTACTTC	CASSSRQGLSYEQYF
NA	TRBV4-1	TRBJ2-7	NA	TGCGCCAGCAGCCAAGATGACTTCTCCTACGAGCAGTACTTC	CASSQDDFSYEQYF
NA	TRBV9	TRBJ1-4	NA	TGTGCCAGCAGCATGAGACAGGAGTCGGGTGAAAAACTGTTTTTT	CASSMRQESGEKLFF
NA	TRBV2	TRBJ1-1	NA	TGTGCCGATCAATCAGAGCCGACTGTGAACACTGAAGCTTTCTTT	CADQSEPTVNTEAFF
TRBD1	TRBV19	TRBJ1-2	NA	TGTGCCAGTAGTCCCCTGGGGATGCAGGGGGTAGACTATGGCTACACCTTC	CASSPLGMQGVDYGYTF
TRBD1	TRBV28	TRBJ1-2	NA	TGTGCCAGCAGTCCGGACAGGGATGGCTACACCTTC	CASSPDRDGYTF
NA	TRBV2	TRBJ1-1	NA	TGTGCCAGCTGTAGGGAGAGGAGCACTGAAGCTTTCTTT	CASCRERSTEAFF
TRBD1	TRBV7-9	TRBJ2-7	NA	TGTGCCAGCAGCCGGGGACAGGCCTACGAGCAGTACTTC	CASSRGQAYEQYF